This TCR beta chain was sequenced in a study of siplizumab effects on memory and regulatory T cells. Study-wide findings and caveats: Treatment with siplizumab left mappable alloreactive CD4+ clones averaging approximately 69% Treg-derived, compared with 25% to 30% in controls. Suppressive activity of Tregs proliferating in siplizumab cultures remained unconfirmed.

Clones were sequenced by immunoSEQ multiplex PCR, and TCRdb holds only the in-frame ones, with some missing. Among 99,000 or so clones listed, around 94% were seen once. A note on this clone: No antigen is known for it.

The sequenced sample was non-Treg CD4+ T cells sorted from blood. The clonotype originates from a human donor in good health.

This CDR3 reads CASSLQPASHTIYF. The DNA for the CDR3 is TGTGCCAGCAGTTTACAGCCCGCGTCCCACACCATATATTTT. The V call is TRBV27, the J call TRBJ1-3; D is unclear. The V and J ends lost 2 bases and 8 bases respectively, with 13 bases between them. The CDR3 length is 14 residues. Germline loops: CDR1 MNHEY, CDR2 SMNVEV (reference sequence).